The T cell receptor (beta chain) described here comes from a study of blood T cell repertoires in COVID-19 (dated by TCRdb to the early 2020s). Study-level background: Samples from collaborators originated in the United States, Italy and Spain and spanned both the acute and convalescent phases of COVID-19. Subjects who had been exposed to COVID-19, were actively infected with it, or had recovered from it provided the deeply sampled blood TCRbeta repertoires that made up the dataset. HLA class I and class II types, where available, came from metadata supplied by the sample provider rather than from assay-based typing. The material from the prospective study consisted of cDNA or gDNA derived from T cells, B-cell-depleted T cells, or PBMCs. The repertoires were released in a freely available public database intended as a resource for research on the immune response to SARS-CoV-2. The samples were drawn from the first 160 participants of the ongoing ImmuneRACE study and from 1,200 or so subjects provided by 6 global collaborators. The sample metadata nearly always contained a de-identified subject ID, COVID-19 status, age in years and sex. Findings and caveats that apply to the study as a whole: How much clinical and demographic metadata was included differed by source and by participant, and the metadata was provided uncurated.

The immunoSEQ Assay, a bias-controlled multiplex PCR, was used to amplify TCRbeta CDR3 regions from genomic DNA. Per the original workflow: Nucleated cell counts per sample were estimated from amplification of reference gene primers within the assay. Sequence reads were collapsed and filtered to measure the absolute abundance of every unique TCRbeta CDR3 rearrangement. Productive Simpson clonality was computed per sample as the square root of Simpson's diversity index over productive rearrangements. TCRdb took this table from immuneACCESS and kept in-frame rearrangements with V and J called. Such tables lack part of the clones; where checked against another copy, unresolved V genes explain under half of the gap, and the rest is unexplained. That table is the source of V, J and clone size, and D and trimming were worked out from the DNA. This sample lists about 440,000 clones; approximately 90% were detected once. The top ten clonotypes cover roughly 13% of the sample.

In the case of this clone: Its cognate antigen has yet to be identified. No quality values exist for individual bases; no much larger clone is one base distant.

Measured from the cysteine to the phenylalanine, the CDR3 is 15 residues long. Only the CDR3 part of the read is kept: 45 bases, read in frame from the first base. Trimming removed 5 bases from V and 4 bases from J; the gene matches leave 11 bases unexplained. The germline V gene supplies CDR1 SGHVS and CDR2 FNYEAQ. In Seattle, one collaborating source enrolled patients while the infection was active and tracked those patients longitudinally over the course of disease. Whole blood was collected in K2EDTA tubes by collaborating institutions according to the institutions' own protocols. Collaborator samples were shipped for TCRbeta analysis as frozen whole blood, isolated PBMCs, or DNA extracted from either sample type.

Here the chain combines TRBV7-6 and TRBJ2-7; the central 7 bases match TRBD1. The TCR was taken from a woman between 45 and 65 years old with COVID-19, enrolled during active disease. The sequencing sample was made of peripheral blood. The DNA sequence follows: TGTGCCAGCAGCCCTCGACAGGGAAGGGCGTACGAGCAGTACTTC. It codes for CASSPRQGRAYEQYF. The CDR3, completed at both ends by the reference TRBV7-6 and TRBJ2-7 genes, gives the full variable domain GAGVSQSPRYKVTKRGQDVALRCDPISGHVSLYWYRQALGQGPEFLTYFNYEAQQDKSGLPNDRFSAERPEGSISTLTIQRTEQRDSAMYRCASSPRQGRAYEQYFGPGTRLTVT.